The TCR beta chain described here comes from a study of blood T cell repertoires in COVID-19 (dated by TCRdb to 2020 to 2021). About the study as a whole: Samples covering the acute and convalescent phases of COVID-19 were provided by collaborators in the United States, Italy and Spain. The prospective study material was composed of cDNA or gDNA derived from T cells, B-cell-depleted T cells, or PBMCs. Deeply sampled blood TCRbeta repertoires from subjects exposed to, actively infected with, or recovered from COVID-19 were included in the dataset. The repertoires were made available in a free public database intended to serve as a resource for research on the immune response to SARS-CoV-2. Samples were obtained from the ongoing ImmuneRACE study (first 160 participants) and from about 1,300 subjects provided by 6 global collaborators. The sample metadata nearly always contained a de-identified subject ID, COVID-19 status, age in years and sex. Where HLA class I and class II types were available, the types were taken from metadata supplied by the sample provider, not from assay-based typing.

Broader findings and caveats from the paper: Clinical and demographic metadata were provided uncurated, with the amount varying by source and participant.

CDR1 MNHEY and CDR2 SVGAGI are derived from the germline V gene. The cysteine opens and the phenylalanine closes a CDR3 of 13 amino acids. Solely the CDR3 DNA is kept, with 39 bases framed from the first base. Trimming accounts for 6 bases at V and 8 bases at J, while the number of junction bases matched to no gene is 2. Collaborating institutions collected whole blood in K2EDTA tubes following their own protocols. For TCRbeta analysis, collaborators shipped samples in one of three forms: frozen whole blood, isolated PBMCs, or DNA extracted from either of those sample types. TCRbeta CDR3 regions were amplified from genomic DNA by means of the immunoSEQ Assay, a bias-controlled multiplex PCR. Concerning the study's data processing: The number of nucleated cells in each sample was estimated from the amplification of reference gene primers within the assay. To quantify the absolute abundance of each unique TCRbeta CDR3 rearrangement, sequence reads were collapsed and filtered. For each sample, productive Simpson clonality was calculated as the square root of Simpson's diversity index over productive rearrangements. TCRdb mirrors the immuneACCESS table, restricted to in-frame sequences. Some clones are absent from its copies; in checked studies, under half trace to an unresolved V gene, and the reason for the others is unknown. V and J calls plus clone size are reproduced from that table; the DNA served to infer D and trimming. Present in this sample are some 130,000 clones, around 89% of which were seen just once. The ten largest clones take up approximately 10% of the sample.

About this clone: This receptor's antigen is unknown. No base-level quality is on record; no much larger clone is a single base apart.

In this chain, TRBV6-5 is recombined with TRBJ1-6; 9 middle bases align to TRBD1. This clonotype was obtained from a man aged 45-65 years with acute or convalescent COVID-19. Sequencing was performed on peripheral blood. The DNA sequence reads TGTGCCAGCAGCCGGGACAGGGATTCACCCCTCCACTTT. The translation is CASSRDRDSPLHF.